The 13 T cell receptor beta chains reported below all come from one sample, sequenced in a study of T cells in Graves' hyperthyroidism and ophthalmopathy. The TCR beta CDR3 regions underwent amplification using RNA transcripts as the source. HTBI primers were used for first-round RT-PCR of the TCR CDR3. MiXCR, run by TCRdb on the multiplex PCR reads, gives a single entry per CDR3 protein. The profile shows some 340,000 distinct CDR3 sequences, roughly an eighth of them singletons. Specimen: blood. These TCRs come from a woman in her forties with Graves' ophthalmopathy.

This clonotype was recorded at least ten times. The chain carries TRBV20-1 and TRBJ1-1, with D maybe TRBD1 (5 bases). V was trimmed by 4 bases and J by 0 bases, leaving 12 bases between them. From germline, CDR1 is DFQATT and CDR2 SNEGSKA (reference sequence). The CDR3 totals 14 residues. The CDR3 DNA reads as TGCAGTGCTATAGCCGGGGCGATGAACACTGAAGCTTTCTTT. This codes for CSAIAGAMNTEAFF.

Of note for this clonotype: A much larger clone lies a single base off, so this may be a read error. This chain connects TRBV7-6 to TRBJ1-5, with TRBD1 matching 8 bases. Germline assignment: CDR1 SGHVS and CDR2 FNYEAQ. The CDR3 contains 13 residues. The CDR3 protein is CVSSSRQGKPQHF. The CDR3, as DNA: TGTGTCAGCAGCTCGAGACAGGGGAAGCCCCAGCATTTT.

This clonotype was found a few times. The V gene is TRBV20-1, the J gene TRBJ2-7, with D maybe TRBD1 (5 bases). The CDR3 extends over 13 amino acids. The V gene's germline CDR1 is DFQATT and CDR2 SNEGSKA (reference sequence). V gave up 5 bases and J gave up 1 base, with 12 bases separating them. The CDR3: CSADLTGSYEQYF. CDR3 DNA sequence: TGCAGTGCTGATCTTACAGGATCCTACGAGCAGTACTTC.

This clonotype was found many times. The chain has TRBV6-6 and TRBJ2-5; D ambiguous. Trimming left V 0 bases short and J 7 bases short, with 9 bases between. The CDR3 has 13 residues. Germline V gene data show CDR1 as MNHNY and CDR2 as SVGAGI (reference sequence). The chain's CDR3 is CASSYSGRMTQYF. CDR3 DNA: TGTGCCAGCAGTTACTCCGGAAGAATGACCCAGTACTTC.

The J gene is TRBJ2-7, the V gene TRBV20-1; 7 bases agree with TRBD1. This CDR3 region has 15 residues. CDR1 is DFQATT and CDR2 is SNEGSKA in the germline V gene (reference sequence). After removal of 2 bases from V and 2 bases from J, the junction contained 9 bases not matched to a gene. The CDR3, as DNA: TGCAGTGCTAGACCCACAGGGGTTTCCCCCTACGAGCAGTACTTC. Its protein is CSARPTGVSPYEQYF.

Many counts were recorded for this clonotype. The chain employs TRBV12-3 or TRBV12-4 and TRBJ2-3; D is possibly TRBD2 (6 bases). This CDR3 comprises 14 residues. V lost 3 bases to trimming and J lost 6 bases, with 13 bases between them. In DNA form, the CDR3 reads TGTGCCAGCAGTTTCTCGGGCCGGGGGGATACGCAGTATTTT. Residues: CASSFSGRGDTQYF.

The genes are TRBV4-1 and TRBJ2-1; 8 bases match TRBD2. The CDR3 has 15 residues. Trimming removed 0 bases from V and 7 bases from J; junction bases left unmatched: 5. Looked up from germline, CDR1 is MGHRA and CDR2 is YSYEKL. The CDR3 DNA reads TGCGCCAGCAGCCAAGAACCGGGGGGGAGAAATGAGCAGTTCTTC. This translates into CASSQEPGGRNEQFF.

This clonotype occurred many times. The chain combines TRBV3-1 with TRBJ1-5, with 7 bases matching TRBD1. Looked up from germline, CDR1 is LGHDT and CDR2 is YNNKEL (reference sequence). CDR3 length: 13 amino acids. The V segment lost 4 bases and the J segment 4 bases; nucleotides outside the gene matches: 1. The CDR3 DNA follows: TGTGCCAGCAGCCGGGACAGAAATCAGCCCCAGCATTTT. Translated: CASSRDRNQPQHF.

The chain uses TRBV7-9 and TRBJ2-1; 9 nucleotides match TRBD2. The CDR3 extends over 15 amino acids. The junction had 8 bases not matched to a gene; V was cut back by 3 bases and J by 8 bases. Germline assignment: CDR1 SEHNR and CDR2 FQNEAQ (reference sequence). The DNA of the CDR3 is TGTGCCAGCAGCTTGGGAGCGGGGGGAACTGATGAGCAGTTCTTC. This gives the protein CASSLGAGGTDEQFF.

This clonotype was counted many times. This chain links TRBV27 with TRBJ2-7; D gene uncertain. Germline V gene sequence: CDR1 MNHEY, CDR2 SMNVEV (reference sequence). The CDR3 extends over 14 amino acids. Trimming removed 0 bases at V and 3 bases at J, with 9 bases between. In nucleotides, the CDR3 is TGTGCCAGCAGTTTATCGGGTTTTGTCTACGAGCAGTACTTC. It is translated as CASSLSGFVYEQYF.

In its sample, this clonotype was seen many times. The gene calls are TRBV12-3 or TRBV12-4 and TRBJ1-1; D is uncertain. Between the trimmed V and J ends, which lost 3 bases and 6 bases, there was a span of 8 bases. CDR3 length: 12 residues. The CDR3 DNA follows: TGTGCCAGCAGTTTTTCGAGCCCTGAAGCTTTCTTT. This sequence encodes CASSFSSPEAFF.

This clonotype came up many times. V gene TRBV5-1 combines with J gene TRBJ2-7; D gene uncertain. CDR1 is SGHRS and CDR2 is YFSETQ in the germline V gene. This CDR3 spans 14 amino acids. The V end was cut by 4 bases, the J end by 2 bases, with 13 bases between. In DNA, the CDR3 is TGCGCCAGCAGCCGAACCACCGAACCCTACGAGCAGTACTTC. It yields the protein CASSRTTEPYEQYF.

This clonotype occurred many times. V gene TRBV7-8 combines with J gene TRBJ2-5, with TRBD2 matching over 8 bases. The CDR3 spans 16 residues. Germline loops: CDR1 SGHVS, CDR2 FQNEAQ. The junction had 13 bases not matched to a gene; V was cut back by 5 bases and J by 5 bases. CDR3 sequence (DNA): TGTGCCAGCAGCCCATCCGGGACTAGTAATATGGAGACCCAGTACTTC. It translates to CASSPSGTSNMETQYF.